This TCR beta chain was retrieved from a study of T cells in Graves' hyperthyroidism and ophthalmopathy. Study as a whole: Pretreatment peripheral blood was obtained at initial diagnosis.

The CDR3 regions of TCR beta were amplified from RNA transcripts. RT-PCR in the first round (using the HTBI primer set) targeted the TCR CDR3. TCRdb reprocessed the multiplex PCR reads with MiXCR, giving one entry per CDR3 protein. The repertoire holds about half a million distinct CDR3 sequences, with 22% as singletons. This clonotype has a count of ten or more. The CDR3 contains 12 residues. Germline values: CDR1 SGHTA, CDR2 FQGNSA. Between the trimmed V and J ends, which lost 5 bases and 4 bases, there was a span of 9 bases. The sample comprised blood. The TCR was taken from a woman aged 70-85 years with Graves' ophthalmopathy. The V gene is TRBV7-2, the J gene TRBJ2-7, with D perhaps being TRBD1 or TRBD2 (5 bases each). CDR3 amino acids: CASSKGSYEQYF. In DNA form, the CDR3 reads TGTGCCAGCAGCAAGGGGAGTTACGAGCAGTACTTC. The entire variable domain, with the rest obtained from reference TRBV7-2 and TRBJ2-7, is as follows: GAGVSQSPSNKVTEKGKDVELRCDPISGHTALYWYRQSLGQGLEFLIYFQGNSAPDKSGLPSDRFSAERTGGSVSTLTIQRTQQEDSAVYLCASSKGSYEQYFGPGTRLTVT.